Many counts were recorded for the clone carrying this T cell receptor beta chain. Treatment specified: skin biopsy from PPD injection site in Mantoux-positive individual. The library had UMIs added by 3' ligation of an oligonucleotide to TCR cDNA. The CDR3 is 14 residues long. V lost 4 bases and J lost 4, with 8 bases in between. Per the germline V gene, CDR1 is ENHRY and CDR2 is SYGVKD. These data belong to a study of naive and memory T cell subsets. Amplification of ligated cDNA took four PCR rounds with SP2 and nested alpha and beta constant primers. TCRdb ran MiXCR on the UMI-ligation and nested PCR reads and lists one entry per CDR3 protein. This sample has tens of thousands of distinct CDR3 sequences, with approximately 7.1% found just once.

The clonotype was recovered from an adult in good health. The genes are TRBV10-3 and TRBJ1-6, with D perhaps matching TRBD1 (6 bases). Source: skin, taken from a tuberculin skin test site. The CDR3, as DNA: TGTGCCATCAGTGCGGACAGTTATAATTCACCCCTCCACTTT. This translates into CAISADSYNSPLHF.